This T cell receptor (beta chain) was captured by sequencing in a study of blood T cell repertoires in COVID-19. Study at large: Samples of COVID-19 (acute and convalescent) were obtained from the United States, Italy and Spain.

Generated by immunoSEQ multiplex PCR, the TCRdb table keeps only in-frame clones and is missing some. The data hold fewer than 500,000 clones, with 85% to 90% observed a single time. This TCR derives from a man aged 30 to 39 who had recovered from COVID-19. Sequences were obtained from PBMCs or T cells enriched from blood (not recorded which).

CDR3 protein: CASMNGNQPQHF. The CDR3 DNA follows: TGTGCCAGTATGAACGGTAATCAGCCCCAGCATTTT. The chain links TRBV19 to TRBJ1-5; unclear D gene. V was trimmed by 7 bases and J by 4 bases, leaving 8 bases between them. CDR1 is LNHDA, CDR2 SQIVND, per germline (reference sequence). The CDR3 sequence is 12 residues long.